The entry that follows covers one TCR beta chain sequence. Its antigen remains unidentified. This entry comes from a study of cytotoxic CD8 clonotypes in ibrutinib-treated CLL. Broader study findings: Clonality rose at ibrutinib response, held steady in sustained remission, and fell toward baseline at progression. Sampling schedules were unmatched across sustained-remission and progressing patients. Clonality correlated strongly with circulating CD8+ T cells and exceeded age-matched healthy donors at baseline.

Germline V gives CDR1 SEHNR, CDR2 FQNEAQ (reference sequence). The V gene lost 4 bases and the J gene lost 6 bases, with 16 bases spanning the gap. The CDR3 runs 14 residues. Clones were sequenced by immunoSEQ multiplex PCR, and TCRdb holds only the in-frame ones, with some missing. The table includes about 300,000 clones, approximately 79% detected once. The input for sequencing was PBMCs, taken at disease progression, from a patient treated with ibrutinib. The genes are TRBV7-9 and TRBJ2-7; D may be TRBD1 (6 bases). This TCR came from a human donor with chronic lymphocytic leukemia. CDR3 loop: CASSSTNQGFEQYF. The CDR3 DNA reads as TGTGCCAGCAGCTCCACAAACCAGGGGTTCGAGCAGTACTTC.